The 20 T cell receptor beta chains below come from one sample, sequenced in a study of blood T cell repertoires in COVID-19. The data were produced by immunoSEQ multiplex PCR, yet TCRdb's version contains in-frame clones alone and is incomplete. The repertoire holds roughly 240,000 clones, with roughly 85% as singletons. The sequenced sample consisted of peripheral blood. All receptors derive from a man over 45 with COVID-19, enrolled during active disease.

CDR3 DNA: TGTGCCAGCAGCACCCAGGGGGCTTGGGGAAACACCATATATTTT. Translated: CASSTQGAWGNTIYF. The chain combines TRBV21-1 with TRBJ1-3; the table gives TRBD1 as D, unverified against the DNA. TRBV21-1 is shown as a pseudogene. The length of the CDR3 is 15 residues.

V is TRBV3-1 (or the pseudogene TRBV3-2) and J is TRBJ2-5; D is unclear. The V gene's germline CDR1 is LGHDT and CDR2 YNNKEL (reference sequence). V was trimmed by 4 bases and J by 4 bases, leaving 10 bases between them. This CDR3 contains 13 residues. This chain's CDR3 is CASSLLHLETQYF. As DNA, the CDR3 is TGTGCCAGCAGCCTGTTACATCTAGAGACCCAGTACTTC.

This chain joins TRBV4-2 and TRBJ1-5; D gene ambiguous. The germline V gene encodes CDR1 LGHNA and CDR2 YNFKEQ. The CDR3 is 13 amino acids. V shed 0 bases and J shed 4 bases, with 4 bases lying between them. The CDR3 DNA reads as TGTGCCAGCAGCCAAGAGCGGAATCAGCCCCAGCATTTT. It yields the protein CASSQERNQPQHF.

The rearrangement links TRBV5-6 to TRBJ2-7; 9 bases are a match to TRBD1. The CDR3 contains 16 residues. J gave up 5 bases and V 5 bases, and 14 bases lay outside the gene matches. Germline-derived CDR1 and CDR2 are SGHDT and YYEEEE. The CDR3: CASRPTPGQGDDEQYF. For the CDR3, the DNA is TGTGCCAGCAGACCTACTCCGGGACAGGGCGACGACGAGCAGTACTTC.

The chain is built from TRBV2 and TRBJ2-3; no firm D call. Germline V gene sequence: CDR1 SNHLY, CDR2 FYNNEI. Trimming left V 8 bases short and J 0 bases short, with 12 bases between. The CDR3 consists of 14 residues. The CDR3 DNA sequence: TGTGCCAGCTCATTCCGAACTAGCACAGATACGCAGTATTTT. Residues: CASSFRTSTDTQYF.

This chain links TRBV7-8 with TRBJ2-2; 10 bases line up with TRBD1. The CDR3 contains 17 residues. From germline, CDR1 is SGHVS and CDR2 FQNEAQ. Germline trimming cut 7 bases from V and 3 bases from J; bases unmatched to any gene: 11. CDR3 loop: CASIRTGGFFDTGELFF. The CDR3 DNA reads TGTGCCAGCATTAGGACAGGGGGTTTTTTTGACACCGGGGAGCTGTTTTTT.

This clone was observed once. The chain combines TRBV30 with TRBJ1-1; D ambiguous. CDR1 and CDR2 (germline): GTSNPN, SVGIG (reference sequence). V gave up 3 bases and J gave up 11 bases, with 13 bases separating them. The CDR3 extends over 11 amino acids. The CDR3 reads CAWRSGFWAFF. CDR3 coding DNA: TGTGCCTGGAGGTCGGGTTTTTGGGCTTTCTTT.

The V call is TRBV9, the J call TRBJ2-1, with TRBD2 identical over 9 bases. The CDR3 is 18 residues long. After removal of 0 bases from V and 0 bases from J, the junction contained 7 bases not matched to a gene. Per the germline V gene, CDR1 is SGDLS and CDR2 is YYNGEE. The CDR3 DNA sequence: TGTGCCAGCAGCGTAGGGCTAGCGGGGTGGAGCTCCTACAATGAGCAGTTCTTC. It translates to CASSVGLAGWSSYNEQFF.

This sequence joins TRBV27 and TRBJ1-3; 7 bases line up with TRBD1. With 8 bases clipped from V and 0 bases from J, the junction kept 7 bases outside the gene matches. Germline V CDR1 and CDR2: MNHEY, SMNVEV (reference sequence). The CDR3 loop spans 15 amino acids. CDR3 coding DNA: TGTGCCAGCCGCCGGGAGGGGGCCTCTGGAAACACCATATATTTT. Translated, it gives CASRREGASGNTIYF.

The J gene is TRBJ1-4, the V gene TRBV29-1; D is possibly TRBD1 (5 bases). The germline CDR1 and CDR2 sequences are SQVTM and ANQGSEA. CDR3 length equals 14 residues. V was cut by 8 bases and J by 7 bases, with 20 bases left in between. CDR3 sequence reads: CSIRFYGACEKLFF. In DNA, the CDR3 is TGCAGCATCCGTTTCTATGGGGCCTGTGAAAAACTGTTTTTT.

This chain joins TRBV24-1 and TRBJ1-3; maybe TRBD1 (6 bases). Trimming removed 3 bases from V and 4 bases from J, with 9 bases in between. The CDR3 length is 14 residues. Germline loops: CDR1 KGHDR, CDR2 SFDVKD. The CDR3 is CATSDPGAGNTIYF. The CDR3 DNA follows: TGTGCCACCAGTGATCCAGGGGCAGGAAACACCATATATTTT.

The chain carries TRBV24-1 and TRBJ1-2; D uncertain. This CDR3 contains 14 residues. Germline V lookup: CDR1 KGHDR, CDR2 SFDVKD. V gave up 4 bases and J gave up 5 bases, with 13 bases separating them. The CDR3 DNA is TGTGCCACCAGTGAGAGAGGTTGGGAGTATGGCTACACCTTC. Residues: CATSERGWEYGYTF.

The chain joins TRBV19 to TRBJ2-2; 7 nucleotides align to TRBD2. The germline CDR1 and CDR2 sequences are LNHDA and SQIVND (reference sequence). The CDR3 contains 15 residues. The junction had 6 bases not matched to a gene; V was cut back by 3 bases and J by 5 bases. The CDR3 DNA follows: TGTGCCAGTAGTATTAACGGGGGGAAGACCGGGGAGCTGTTTTTT. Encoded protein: CASSINGGKTGELFF.

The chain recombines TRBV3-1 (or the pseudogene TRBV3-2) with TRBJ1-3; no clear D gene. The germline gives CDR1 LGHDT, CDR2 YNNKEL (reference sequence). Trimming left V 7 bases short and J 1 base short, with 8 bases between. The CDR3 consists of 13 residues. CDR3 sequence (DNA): TGTGCCAGCATATCTAGGTCTGGAAACACCATATATTTT. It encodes CASISRSGNTIYF.

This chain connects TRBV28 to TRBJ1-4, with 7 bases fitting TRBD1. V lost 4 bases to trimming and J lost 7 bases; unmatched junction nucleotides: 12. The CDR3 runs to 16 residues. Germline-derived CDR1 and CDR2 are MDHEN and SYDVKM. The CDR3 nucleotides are TGTGCCAGCAGTTCTAGACCCGGGGCAGGGGGTGAAAAACTGTTTTTT. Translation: CASSSRPGAGGEKLFF.

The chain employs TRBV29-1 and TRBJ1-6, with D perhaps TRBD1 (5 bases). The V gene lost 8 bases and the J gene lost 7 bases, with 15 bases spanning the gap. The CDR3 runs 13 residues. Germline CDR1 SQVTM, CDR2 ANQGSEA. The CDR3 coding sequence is TGCAGCATTACCGTGGGGGGGAATTCACCCCTCCACTTT. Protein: CSITVGGNSPLHF.

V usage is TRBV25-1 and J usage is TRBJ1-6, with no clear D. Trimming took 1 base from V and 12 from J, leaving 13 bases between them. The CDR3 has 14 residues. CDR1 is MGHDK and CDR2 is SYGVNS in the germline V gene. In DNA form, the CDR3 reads TGTGCCAGCAGTGAATTGGCCGAAAGAGGACCCCTCCACTTT. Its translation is CASSELAERGPLHF.

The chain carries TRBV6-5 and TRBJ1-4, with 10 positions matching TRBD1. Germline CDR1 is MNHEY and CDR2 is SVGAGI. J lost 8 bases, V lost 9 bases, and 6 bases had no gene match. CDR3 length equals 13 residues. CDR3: CASRDRGGEKLFF. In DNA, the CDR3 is TGTGCCAGTAGGGACAGGGGTGGAGAAAAACTGTTTTTT.

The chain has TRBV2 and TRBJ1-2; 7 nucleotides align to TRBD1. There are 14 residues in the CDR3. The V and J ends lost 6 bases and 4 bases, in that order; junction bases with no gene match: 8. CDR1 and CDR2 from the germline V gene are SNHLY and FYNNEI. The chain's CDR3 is CASSRGQLSYGYTF. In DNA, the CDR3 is TGTGCCAGCAGCCGGGGACAGCTTTCCTATGGCTACACCTTC.

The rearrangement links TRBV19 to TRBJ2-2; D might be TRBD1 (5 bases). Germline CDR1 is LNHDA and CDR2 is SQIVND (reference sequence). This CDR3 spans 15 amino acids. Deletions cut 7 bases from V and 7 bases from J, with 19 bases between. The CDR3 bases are TGTGCCAGTAATACAGGACAAAGAATAGGCGGGGAGCTGTTTTTT. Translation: CASNTGQRIGGELFF.